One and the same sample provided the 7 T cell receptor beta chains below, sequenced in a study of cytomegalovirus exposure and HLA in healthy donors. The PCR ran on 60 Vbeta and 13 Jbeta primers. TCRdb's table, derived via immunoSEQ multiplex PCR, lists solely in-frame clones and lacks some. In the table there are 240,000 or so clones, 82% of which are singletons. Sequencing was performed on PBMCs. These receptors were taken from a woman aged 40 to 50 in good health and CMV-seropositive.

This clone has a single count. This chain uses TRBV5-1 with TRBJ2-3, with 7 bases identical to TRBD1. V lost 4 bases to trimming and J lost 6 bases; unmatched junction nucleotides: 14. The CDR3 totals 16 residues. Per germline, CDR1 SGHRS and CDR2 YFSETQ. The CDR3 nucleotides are TGCGCCAGCAGCCCGTACTCGACAGGGTTACGGGATACGCAGTATTTT. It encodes CASSPYSTGLRDTQYF.

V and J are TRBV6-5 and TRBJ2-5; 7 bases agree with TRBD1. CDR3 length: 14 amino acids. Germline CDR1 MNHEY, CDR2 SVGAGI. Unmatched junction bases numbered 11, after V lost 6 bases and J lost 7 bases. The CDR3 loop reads CASSRDRVQGTQYF. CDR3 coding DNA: TGTGCCAGCAGCCGCGACAGGGTCCAGGGGACCCAGTACTTC.

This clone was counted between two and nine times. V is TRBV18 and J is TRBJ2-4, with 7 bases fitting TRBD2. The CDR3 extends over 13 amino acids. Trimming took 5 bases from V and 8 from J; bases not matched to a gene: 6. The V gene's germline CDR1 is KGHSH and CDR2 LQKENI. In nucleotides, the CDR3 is TGTGCCAGCTCAGCGCGGGAGCGGGACATTCAGTACTTC. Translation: CASSARERDIQYF.

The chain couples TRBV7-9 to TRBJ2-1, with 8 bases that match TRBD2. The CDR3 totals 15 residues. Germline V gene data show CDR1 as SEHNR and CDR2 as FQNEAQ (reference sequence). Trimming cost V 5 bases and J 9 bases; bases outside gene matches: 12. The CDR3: CASSRPGLGTTEQFF. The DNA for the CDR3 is TGTGCCAGCAGCCGTCCGGGACTAGGGACGACTGAGCAGTTCTTC.

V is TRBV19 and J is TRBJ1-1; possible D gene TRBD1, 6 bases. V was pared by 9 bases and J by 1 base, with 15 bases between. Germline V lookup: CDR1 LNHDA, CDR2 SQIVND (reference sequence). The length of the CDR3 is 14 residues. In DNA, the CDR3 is TGTGCCAGCCGAAAAGGACAGTCGAACACTGAAGCTTTCTTT. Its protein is CASRKGQSNTEAFF.

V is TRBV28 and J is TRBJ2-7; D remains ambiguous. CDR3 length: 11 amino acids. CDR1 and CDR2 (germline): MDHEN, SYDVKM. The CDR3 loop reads CAGGRPYEQYF. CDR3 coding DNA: TGTGCAGGCGGAAGGCCCTACGAGCAGTACTTC.

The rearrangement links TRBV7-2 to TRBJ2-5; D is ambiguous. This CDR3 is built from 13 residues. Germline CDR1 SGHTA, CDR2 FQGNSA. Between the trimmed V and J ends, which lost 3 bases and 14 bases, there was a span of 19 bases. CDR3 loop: CASSFTGPESSYF. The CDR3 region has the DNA TGTGCCAGCAGCTTCACGGGTCCAGAGAGCAGTTACTTC.